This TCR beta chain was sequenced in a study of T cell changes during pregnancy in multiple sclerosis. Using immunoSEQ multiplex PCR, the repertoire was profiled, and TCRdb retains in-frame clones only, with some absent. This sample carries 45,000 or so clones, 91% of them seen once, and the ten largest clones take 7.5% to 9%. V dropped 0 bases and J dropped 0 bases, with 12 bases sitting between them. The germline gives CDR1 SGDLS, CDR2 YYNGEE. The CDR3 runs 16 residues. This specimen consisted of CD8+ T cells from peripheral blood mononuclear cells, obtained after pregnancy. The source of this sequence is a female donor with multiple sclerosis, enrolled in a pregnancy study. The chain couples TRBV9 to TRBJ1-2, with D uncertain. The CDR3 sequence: CASSVGGNPANYGYTF. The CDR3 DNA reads TGTGCCAGCAGCGTAGGAGGAAATCCAGCTAACTATGGCTACACCTTC.